Listed below are T cell receptor beta chains from one sample, sequenced in a study of blood T cell repertoires in COVID-19. The protocol was immunoSEQ multiplex PCR, while the TCRdb copy is restricted to in-frame clones and leaves out a portion. The sample includes roughly 130,000 clones, roughly 90% of them seen just once. Sequencing was carried out using peripheral blood. These receptors came from a man between 60 and 75 years old with COVID-19, enrolled during active disease. The CDR3 runs from the conserved cysteine through the conserved F or W. A D gene is named only where the DNA matches it firmly. Size is stated for part of the rows, as once, few or many counts, or as a class when the clone is expanded.

TRBD2 | TRBJ2-5 | once | TRBV7-9 | TGTGCCAGCAGCCATAGCGGGAGGGCCAGTGAGACCCAGTACTTC | CASSHSGRASETQYF
TRBD1 | TRBJ1-2 | NA | TRBV28 | TGTGCCAGCAGTCTTCCGGGACAGGGGGTTGGCTACACCTTC | CASSLPGQGVGYTF
NA | TRBJ2-3 | NA | TRBV7-9 | TGTGCCAGCACCGGACAGTCTAGCACAGATACGCAGTATTTT | CASTGQSSTDTQYF
NA | TRBJ1-2 | once | TRBV27 | TGTGCCAGCAGTCCCTTAACAGATATTCTTACGGTGAATGGCTACACCTTC | CASSPLTDILTVNGYTF
TRBD2 | TRBJ2-1 | NA | TRBV5-1 | TGCGCCAGCAGCTTGGAAGTAGCGGGAGGCAATGAGCAGTTCTTC | CASSLEVAGGNEQFF
NA | TRBJ1-2 | few | TRBV5-1 | TGCGCCAGCAGCTTGGGGGCCTTGCGAATCTATGGCTACACCTTC | CASSLGALRIYGYTF
NA | TRBJ2-3 | NA | TRBV19 | TGTGCCAGTAGTATACCAGGGAGGACAACAGATACGCAGTATTTT | CASSIPGRTTDTQYF
TRBD1 | TRBJ1-1 | NA | TRBV28 | TGTGCCAGCAGTTCGCCGGGACAGGGGAACACTGAAGCTTTCTTT | CASSSPGQGNTEAFF
TRBD1 | TRBJ2-7 | NA | TRBV24-1 | TGTGCCACCGAAGGACAGGATTACGAGCAGTACTTC | CATEGQDYEQYF
NA | TRBJ1-5 | NA | TRBV10-1 | TGCGCCAGCAGTCGGGGGTCCAATCAGCCCCAGCATTTT | CASSRGSNQPQHF
NA | TRBJ1-4 | NA | TRBV6-5 | TGTGCCAGCAGTTACGCGACAGCTAATGAAAAACTGTTTTTT | CASSYATANEKLFF
NA | TRBJ1-1 | NA | TRBV5-1 | TGCGCCAGCAGCTTAAAAGGGGCTGGAAGCACTGAAGCTTTCTTT | CASSLKGAGSTEAFF
NA | TRBJ2-2 | NA | TRBV9 | TGTGCCAGCGGCCCGGGAGACACCGGGGAGCTGTTTTTT | CASGPGDTGELFF
NA | TRBJ2-1 | NA | TRBV7-9 | TGTGCCAGCAGCTTAGCGGCGGGGAATGAGCAGTTCTTC | CASSLAAGNEQFF
TRBD1 | TRBJ2-6 | NA | TRBV7-3 | TGTGCCAGCAGCCCGAGGGACAGGGTCGCCGGGGCCAACGTCCTGACTTTC | CASSPRDRVAGANVLTF
NA | TRBJ2-1 | NA | TRBV19 | TGTGCGACCGGACAGGAGGGCAATGAGCAGTTCTTC | CATGQEGNEQFF
TRBD2 | TRBJ2-7 | NA | TRBV19 | TGTGCCAGTAAGGGGACTAAAGCGGGGGAGCAGTACTTC | CASKGTKAGEQYF
TRBD2 | TRBJ2-7 | NA | TRBV7-9 | TGTGCCAGCAGCCAGACTAGCGCTCATTCCTACGAGCAGTACTTC | CASSQTSAHSYEQYF
NA | TRBJ2-2 | NA | TRBV27 | TGTGCCAGCAGGGGACAAAACACCGGGGAGCTGTTTTTT | CASRGQNTGELFF
TRBD1 | TRBJ2-2 | NA | TRBV19 | TGTGCCAGTGATACAGGGGAGAACACCGGGGAGCTGTTTTTT | CASDTGENTGELFF
TRBD1 | TRBJ1-4 | NA | TRBV27 | TGTGCCAGCAGGAACATACAGGGGAGAGATGAAAAACTGTTTTTT | CASRNIQGRDEKLFF
NA | TRBJ1-2 | NA | TRBV7-5 | TGTGTCAGAAGCTTAAGTACAGGGAATACTTATGGCTACACCTTC | CVRSLSTGNTYGYTF
TRBD1 | TRBJ2-3 | NA | TRBV5-1 | TGCGCCAGCAGCCTCAGACAGGGGTCAGATACGCAGTATTTT | CASSLRQGSDTQYF
NA | TRBJ2-7 | NA | TRBV2 | TGTGCCAGCAAGGCCTCCCGAAGCGGCTCCTACGAGCAGTACTTC | CASKASRSGSYEQYF
NA | TRBJ2-3 | NA | TRBV5-1 | TGCGCCAGCAGCTTGGCGGCAGGGGGCACAGATACGCAGTATTTT | CASSLAAGGTDTQYF
TRBD1 | TRBJ2-7 | once | TRBV5-1 | TGCGCCAGCAGCTTCGGACAGGCAGGCGAGCAGTACTTC | CASSFGQAGEQYF
NA | TRBJ1-1 | NA | TRBV9 | TGTGCCAGCAGCTCATTGGCCCGAACTGAAGCTTTCTTT | CASSSLARTEAFF
NA | TRBJ1-1 | NA | TRBV9 | TGTGCCAGCAGCGTAGGGCCCGATACTGAAGCTTTCTTT | CASSVGPDTEAFF
NA | TRBJ2-2 | NA | TRBV19 | TGTGCCAGTAGTATAGGGGGCGCGAACACCGGGGAGCTGTTTTTT | CASSIGGANTGELFF
TRBD1 | TRBJ2-7 | NA | TRBV5-6 | TGTGCCAGCAGTCCGGGACAGGGGGCTCTCGAGCAGTACTTC | CASSPGQGALEQYF
NA | TRBJ2-5 | medium-sized | TRBV6-6 | TGTGCCAGCAGTTACAGATTGGAGGCAGAGACCCAGTACTTC | CASSYRLEAETQYF
NA | TRBJ2-1 | NA | TRBV6-5 | TGTGCCAGCAGGTTACACGGGAACAATGAGCAGTTCTTC | CASRLHGNNEQFF
NA | TRBJ1-1 | NA | TRBV19 | TGTGCCAGTATTTGGGGCGGGGGCACTGAAGCTTTCTTT | CASIWGGGTEAFF
NA | TRBJ2-3 | NA | TRBV7-8 | TGTGCCAGCAGCTGGGACTCGACTGGGGCGCAGTATTTT | CASSWDSTGAQYF
TRBD2 | TRBJ2-3 | NA | TRBV30 | TGTGCCTGGAGTGTACGTTATGACGGGAGGACCACAGATACGCAGTATTTT | CAWSVRYDGRTTDTQYF
TRBD2 | TRBJ2-2 | NA | TRBV3-1/TRBV3-2 | TGTGCCAGTCGATTACAAACTAGCGGGAAGAGTACCGGGGAGCTGTTTTTT | CASRLQTSGKSTGELFF
NA | TRBJ1-4 | NA | TRBV5-6 | TGTGCCAGCAGCCTGAGGGACACGAGATATGAAAAACTGTTTTTT | CASSLRDTRYEKLFF
TRBD1 | TRBJ1-2 | NA | TRBV2 | TGTGCCACAGGGGGGACTTGGGACCCCCGCGGGGGCTACACCTTC | CATGGTWDPRGGYTF
TRBD2 | TRBJ2-1 | NA | TRBV6-5 | TGTGCCAGCAGCCTCAGCGGGAGATACAATGAGCAGTTCTTC | CASSLSGRYNEQFF
NA | TRBJ1-1 | NA | TRBV9 | TGTGCCAGCAGCCCCTCGAGTGAGAACACTGAAGCTTTCTTT | CASSPSSENTEAFF
TRBD1 | TRBJ1-2 | NA | TRBV4-3 | TGCGCCAGCAGCCAAGCCCCGACAGGGATCTATGGCTACACCTTC | CASSQAPTGIYGYTF
TRBD1 | TRBJ1-5 | NA | TRBV7-9 | TGTGCCAGCAGCCCGGACAGGGCGGGACAGCCCCAGCATTTT | CASSPDRAGQPQHF
TRBD1 | TRBJ2-3 | once | TRBV5-1 | TGCGCCAGCACATTACAGGGGCCTTACACAGATACGCAGTATTTT | CASTLQGPYTDTQYF